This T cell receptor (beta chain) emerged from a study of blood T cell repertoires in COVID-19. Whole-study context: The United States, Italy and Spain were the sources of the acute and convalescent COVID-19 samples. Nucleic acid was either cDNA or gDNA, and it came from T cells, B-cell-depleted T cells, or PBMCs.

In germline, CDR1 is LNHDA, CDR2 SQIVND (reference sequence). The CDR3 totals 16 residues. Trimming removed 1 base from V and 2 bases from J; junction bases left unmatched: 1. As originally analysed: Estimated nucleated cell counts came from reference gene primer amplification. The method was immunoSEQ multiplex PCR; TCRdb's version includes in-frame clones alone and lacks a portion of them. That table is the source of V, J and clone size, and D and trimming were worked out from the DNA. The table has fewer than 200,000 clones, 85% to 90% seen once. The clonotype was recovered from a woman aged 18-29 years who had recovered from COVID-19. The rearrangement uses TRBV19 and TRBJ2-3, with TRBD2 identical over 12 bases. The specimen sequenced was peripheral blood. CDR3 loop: CASSIGLAGATDTQYF. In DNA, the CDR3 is TGTGCCAGTAGTATAGGACTAGCGGGAGCCACAGATACGCAGTATTTT.